This T cell receptor (beta chain) came from a study of blood T cells in healthy people across ages. Combining a sample-barcoded 5' primer with a J-beta primer mix, a second PCR ran for about 6 to 11 cycles. TCRdb re-called the 5' RACE reads through MiXCR, storing one row per CDR3 protein. The sample records fewer than 600,000 distinct CDR3 sequences, around a quarter being singletons. Trimming cost V 3 bases and J 2 bases, with 13 bases left between them. The CDR3 is made up of 16 amino acids. Germline CDR1 reads SNHLY; CDR2 reads FYNNEI. This clonotype was seen more than once but under ten times. These sequences were also reported in another study, on T cells of mothers and their children. In that study: In related and unrelated pairs alike, thymic selection shapes TCR recombination output, with inherited differences minor.

This chain connects TRBV2 to TRBJ1-4, with D possibly being TRBD1 (6 bases). Source material: blood. The clonotype comes from a boy aged 2-15 years in good health. CDR3 sequence (DNA): TGTGCCAGCAGTGACCGGGGGCGTGGTACTAATGAAAAACTGTTTTTT. Its translation is CASSDRGRGTNEKLFF.